This is a list of T cell receptor beta chains from one sample in a study of shared clonotypes between healthy human individuals. Generated by immunoSEQ multiplex PCR, the TCRdb table keeps only in-frame clones and is missing some. The profile shows around 1,100,000 clones, about 80% of them singletons. Sequenced material: memory CD4+ T cells from PBMCs. Source of these receptors: a man aged 18 to 35 in good health. Some clones in this sample may be carry-over from other donors' samples. Both conserved end residues are part of each CDR3. Each record gives: clone size, J gene, V gene, D gene, CDR3 DNA, CDR3 protein. D genes are given only for firm matches. Where a row states a size, it is once, few, many or the class of an expanded clone; other rows omit it.

>few|TRBJ1-5|TRBV29-1|TRBD1
TGCAGCGTTGTGGCAGGGGGTAGGAAGCCCCAGCATTTT
CSVVAGGRKPQHF
>NA|TRBJ1-2|TRBV9|NA
TGTGCCAGCAGCGTAGCCCCTCAAGTTACTACCTATGGCTACACCTTC
CASSVAPQVTTYGYTF
>NA|TRBJ1-2|TRBV6-6|NA
TGTGCCAGCAGTTACAGGGTAGGCTACACCTTC
CASSYRVGYTF
>NA|TRBJ2-2|TRBV6-6|NA
TGTGCCAGCAGTTATAACACCGGGGAGCTGTTTTTT
CASSYNTGELFF
>once|TRBJ2-7|TRBV21-1|NA
TGTGCCAGCAGCAAAGGTCGCAGGGGGGTCGATTACGAGCAGTACTTC
CASSKGRRGVDYEQYF
>once|TRBJ1-1|TRBV27|NA
TGTGCCAGCAGTTTAAAATCCGGAATGAACACTGAAGCTTTCTTT
CASSLKSGMNTEAFF
>NA|TRBJ1-2|TRBV28|NA
TGTGCCAGCAGTTTACACTACATGGACAGCTATGGCTACACCTTC
CASSLHYMDSYGYTF
>NA|TRBJ1-4|TRBV9|TRBD1
TGTGCCAGCAGCGCAAGGACAGGAAATAATGAAAAACTGTTTTTT
CASSARTGNNEKLFF
>NA|TRBJ2-5|TRBV4-1|TRBD1
TGCGCCAGCAGCCAAGTTTCGTTGATAACAGGGGGCTGGGAGACCCAGTACTTC
CASSQVSLITGGWETQYF
>NA|TRBJ2-1|TRBV29-1|TRBD2
TGCAGCGCCAAGGGGACTAGCGCATACAATGAGCAGTTCTTC
CSAKGTSAYNEQFF
>NA|TRBJ2-3|TRBV7-6|TRBD2
TGTGCCAGCAGCCGGACTAGCGGGAGCGAAACGCAGTATTTT
CASSRTSGSETQYF
>NA|TRBJ1-4|TRBV5-1|NA
TGCGCCAGCAGCTTGATGGGGCAGGGCGGGGGTGAAAAACTGTTTTTT
CASSLMGQGGGEKLFF
>NA|TRBJ2-7|TRBV5-1|NA
TGCGCCAGCAGCTTTCTTGTCAACTACGAGCAGTACTTC
CASSFLVNYEQYF
>few|TRBJ2-1|TRBV30|NA
TGTGCCTGGAGTGGGGGTAATGAGCAGTTCTTC
CAWSGGNEQFF
>NA|TRBJ2-5|TRBV28|NA
TGTGCCAGCAGGCGGGGCATCCAAGAGACCCAGTACTTC
CASRRGIQETQYF
>NA|TRBJ2-1|TRBV5-6|NA
TGTGCCAGCAGCTTCCGGGGTATCTACAATGAGCAGTTCTTC
CASSFRGIYNEQFF
>NA|TRBJ2-7|TRBV11-2|NA
TGTGCCAGCAGCCCGATGCAGGCGTCCTACGAGCAGTACTTC
CASSPMQASYEQYF
>NA|TRBJ2-1|TRBV9|TRBD1
TGTGCCAGCAGCCCCCTGCCCGGGACAGGAAACAATGAGCAGTTCTTC
CASSPLPGTGNNEQFF
>few|TRBJ1-3|TRBV4-1|NA
TGCGCCAGCAGCCGCCATAGTTTGGTGGACAGCGCTACGTTCGGAAACACCATATATTTT
CASSRHSLVDSATFGNTIYF
>NA|TRBJ2-4|TRBV5-4|NA
TGTGCCAGCAGCGGGACCAACGAAAACATTCAGTACTTC
CASSGTNENIQYF
>few|TRBJ1-4|TRBV28|TRBD1
TGTGCCAGCAGTTTTGGAGGGACAGCTATGAATGAAAAACTGTTTTTT
CASSFGGTAMNEKLFF
>NA|TRBJ2-1|TRBV19|TRBD2
TGTGCCAGTAGTCATCTTCGGACTAGCGGACCGAATGAGCAGTTCTTC
CASSHLRTSGPNEQFF
>few|TRBJ2-7|TRBV12-2|NA
TGTGCAAGTTGGGGGGCAGCAAACCACGAGCAGTACTTC
CASWGAANHEQYF
>NA|TRBJ2-1|TRBV2|NA
TGTGCCAGCAAGAGCGGGTGGGGCAATGAGCAGTTCTTC
CASKSGWGNEQFF
>NA|TRBJ1-2|TRBV15|NA
TGTGCCACCAGCAGGTACAGAGATGGCTACACCTTC
CATSRYRDGYTF